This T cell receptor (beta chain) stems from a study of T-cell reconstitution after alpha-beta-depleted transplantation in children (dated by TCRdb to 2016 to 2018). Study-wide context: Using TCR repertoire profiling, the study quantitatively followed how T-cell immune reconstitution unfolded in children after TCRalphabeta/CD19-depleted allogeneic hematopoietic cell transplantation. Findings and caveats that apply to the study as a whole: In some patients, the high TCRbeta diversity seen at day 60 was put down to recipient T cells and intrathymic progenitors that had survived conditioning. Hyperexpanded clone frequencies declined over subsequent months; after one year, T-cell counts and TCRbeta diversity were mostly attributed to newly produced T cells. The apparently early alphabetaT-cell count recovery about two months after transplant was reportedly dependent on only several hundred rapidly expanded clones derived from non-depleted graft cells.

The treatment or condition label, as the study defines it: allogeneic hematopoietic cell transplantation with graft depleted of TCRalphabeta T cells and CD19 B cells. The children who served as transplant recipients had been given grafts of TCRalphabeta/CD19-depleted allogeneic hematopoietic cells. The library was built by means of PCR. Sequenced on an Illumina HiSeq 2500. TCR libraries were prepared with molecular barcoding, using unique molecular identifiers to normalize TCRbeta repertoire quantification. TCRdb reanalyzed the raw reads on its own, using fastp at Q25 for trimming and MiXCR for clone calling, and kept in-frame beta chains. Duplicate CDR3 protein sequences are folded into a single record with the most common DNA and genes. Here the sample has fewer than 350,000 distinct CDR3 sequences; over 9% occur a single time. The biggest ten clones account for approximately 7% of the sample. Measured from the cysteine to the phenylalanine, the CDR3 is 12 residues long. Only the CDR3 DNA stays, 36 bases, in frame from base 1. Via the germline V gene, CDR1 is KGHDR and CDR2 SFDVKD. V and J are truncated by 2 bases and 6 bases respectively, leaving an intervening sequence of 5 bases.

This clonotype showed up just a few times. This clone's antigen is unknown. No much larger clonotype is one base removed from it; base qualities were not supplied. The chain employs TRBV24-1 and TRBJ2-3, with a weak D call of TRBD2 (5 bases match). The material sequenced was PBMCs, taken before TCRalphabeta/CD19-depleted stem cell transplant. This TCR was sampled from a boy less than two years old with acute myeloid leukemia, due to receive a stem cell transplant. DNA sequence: TGTGCCACCAGTGATTCGGGGGATACGCAGTATTTT. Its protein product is CATSDSGDTQYF.